This T cell receptor beta chain came from a study of T cell repertoires and HLA-DP antigens. Looking at the study overall: Alloreactive CD4+ T cells targeted HLA-DP on transduced HeLa.

V was clipped by 0 bases and J by 4 bases; unmatched bases: 5. The CDR3 totals 15 residues. The germline CDR1 and CDR2 sequences are SGHDT and YYEEEE. This clone came up a few times. Its antigen is not identified. The data were produced by immunoSEQ multiplex PCR, yet TCRdb's version contains in-frame clones alone and is incomplete. Counted here are over 100,000 clones, approximately 92% occurring once; the ten biggest clones make up about 0.27%. The sequenced sample was CD4+ T cells from PBMCs. This receptor was taken from a woman aged 18-29 years in good health and CMV-seronegative. The rearrangement joins TRBV5-6 to TRBJ2-7, with 9 nucleotides matching TRBD1. The CDR3 is CASSLVPGTGYEQYF. CDR3 sequence (DNA): TGTGCCAGCAGCTTGGTCCCAGGGACAGGGTACGAGCAGTACTTC.